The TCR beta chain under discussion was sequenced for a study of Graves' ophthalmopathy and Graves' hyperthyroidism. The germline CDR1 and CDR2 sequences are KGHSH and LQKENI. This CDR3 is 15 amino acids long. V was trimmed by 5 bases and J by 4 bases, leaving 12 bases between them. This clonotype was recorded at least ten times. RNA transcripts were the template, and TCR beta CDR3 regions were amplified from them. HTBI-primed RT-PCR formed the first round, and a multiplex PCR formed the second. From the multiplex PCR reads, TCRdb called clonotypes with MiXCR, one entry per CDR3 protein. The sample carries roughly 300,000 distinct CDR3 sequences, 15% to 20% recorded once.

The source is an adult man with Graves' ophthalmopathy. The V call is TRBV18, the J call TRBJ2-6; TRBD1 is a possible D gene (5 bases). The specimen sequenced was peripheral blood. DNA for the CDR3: TGTGCCAGCTCATCATCAGGGCCGGGGGCCAACGTCCTGACTTTC. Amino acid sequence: CASSSSGPGANVLTF.